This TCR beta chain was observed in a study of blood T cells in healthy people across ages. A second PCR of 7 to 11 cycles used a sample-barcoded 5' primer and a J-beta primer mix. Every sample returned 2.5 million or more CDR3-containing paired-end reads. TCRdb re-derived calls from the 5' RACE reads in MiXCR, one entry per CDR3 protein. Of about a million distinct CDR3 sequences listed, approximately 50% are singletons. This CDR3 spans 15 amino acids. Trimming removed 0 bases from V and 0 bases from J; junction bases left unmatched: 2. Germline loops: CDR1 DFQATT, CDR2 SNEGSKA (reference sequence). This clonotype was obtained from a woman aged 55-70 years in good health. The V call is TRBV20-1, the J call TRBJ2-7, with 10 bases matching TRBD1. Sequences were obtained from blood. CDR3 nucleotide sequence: TGCAGTGCTAGAGATGGACAGGGGGGCTCCTACGAGCAGTACTTC. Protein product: CSARDGQGGSYEQYF.